This T cell receptor (beta chain) appears in the sequencing data of a study of metastatic and nonmetastatic thyroid tumors. Study overall: Repertoires of blood and of tissue (tumor or nodule) from malignant and benign thyroid patients were compared. Regarding the study as a whole: Benign nodules were reported to have significantly lower TCR beta diversity than malignant thyroid tumors, in blood and tumor.

This clone was observed many times. What it binds is not known. Germline is not matched at one junction end, which may reflect a read error. The same CDR3 also results from other DNA sequences found in this sample. Per the germline V gene, CDR1 is KGHSH and CDR2 is LQKENI. The CDR3 is 13 residues long. TCRdb re-processed the PCR reads through MiXCR. The sample lists tens of thousands of clones, around 21% occurring once. Among the patients, none had received any treatment before thyroid surgery. Sequenced: blood. The TCR originated in a female donor with papillary thyroid cancer or a benign thyroid nodule (not recorded which). Some clones in this sample may be carry-over from other donors' samples. This chain links TRBV18 with TRBJ1-1; D is perhaps TRBD1 (5 bases). CDR3 sequence: CASSPGSGTEAFF. The CDR3 region has the DNA TGCGCCAGCTCACCAGGGTCAGGCACTGAAGCTTTCTTT.